This T cell receptor (beta chain) was observed in a study of metastatic and nonmetastatic thyroid tumors. General observations from the study: Significantly higher TCR beta diversity was reportedly seen in malignant thyroid tumors than benign nodules, in blood and tumor.

There were no patients who had received any treatment before thyroid surgery. This CDR3 spans 15 amino acids. The germline gives CDR1 SGHTA, CDR2 FQGTGA. V was pared by 2 bases and J by 4 bases, with 4 bases of the junction left unmatched. There are many counts of this clone. Its specificity is not known. TCRdb called clones again from the PCR reads with MiXCR. Seen here are more than 12,000 clones, approximately 25% observed once, and the top ten hold approximately 10%. Material for sequencing was tumor tissue. J is TRBJ2-7 and V is TRBV7-3, with 11 bases aligning to TRBD1. The TCR originated in a female donor with papillary thyroid cancer or a benign thyroid nodule (not recorded which). Some clones in this sample may be carry-over from other donors' samples. This chain's CDR3 is CASSLAGTGGYEQYF. In DNA form, the CDR3 reads TGTGCCAGCAGCTTAGCCGGGACAGGGGGGTACGAGCAGTACTTC.